This T cell receptor (beta chain) stems from a study of T-cell reconstitution after alpha-beta-depleted transplantation in children. This clonotype was counted only a few times. Molecular barcoding with unique molecular identifiers was used for the TCRbeta library. TCRdb independently ran MiXCR on the PCR reads; one entry per CDR3 protein. The data contain under 850,000 distinct CDR3 sequences, about 12% of them singletons. This CDR3 has 14 amino acids. Looked up from germline, CDR1 is SGHDT and CDR2 is YYEEEE. Losses at the gene ends were 6 bases for V and 4 bases for J; bases not matched to a gene: 8.

This chain links TRBV5-6 with TRBJ1-2; 8 bases align to TRBD1. The sample here was PBMCs, taken before TCRalphabeta/CD19-depleted stem cell transplant. The source is a girl aged 2 to 10 with congenital amegakaryocytic thrombocytopenia, due to receive a stem cell transplant. The CDR3 sequence is CASTGTGTGYGYTF. The CDR3 coding sequence is TGTGCCAGCACTGGGACAGGCACTGGCTATGGCTACACCTTC.